Listed below are T cell receptor beta chains from one sample, sequenced in a study of shared clonotypes between healthy human individuals. The assay was immunoSEQ multiplex PCR, and TCRdb's table has in-frame clones only and misses some. The data contain 85,000 to 100,000 clones, about 70% of them singletons. Sequenced material: memory CD8+ T cells sorted from blood. These TCRs come from a man aged 25 to 40 in good health. Both conserved end residues are part of each CDR3. Each record gives: V gene, J gene, clone size, D gene, CDR3 protein, CDR3 DNA. The D gene is left open where the match is weak. Rows give clone size only sometimes, using once, few, many, or a class for an expanded clone.

TRBV7-2	TRBJ2-7	-	TRBD1	CASSFTGGMREQYF	TGTGCCAGCAGCTTCACAGGGGGGATGAGGGAGCAGTACTTC
TRBV4-1	TRBJ2-1	-	TRBD2	CASSQDAPGLAGGGHEQFF	TGCGCCAGCAGCCAAGATGCCCCCGGACTAGCGGGAGGAGGCCATGAGCAGTTCTTC
TRBV28	TRBJ2-4	-	TRBD1	CASSHPGQGENIQYF	TGTGCCAGCAGTCACCCGGGACAGGGTGAAAACATTCAGTACTTC
TRBV19	TRBJ2-3	-	-	CASGTFKADTQYF	TGTGCCAGTGGGACCTTCAAGGCAGATACGCAGTATTTT
TRBV10-3	TRBJ2-1	many	-	CAISDGEWGNEQFF	TGTGCCATCAGTGACGGGGAGTGGGGGAATGAGCAGTTCTTC
TRBV19	TRBJ2-2	few	-	CASSIGTGMDGELFF	TGTGCCAGTAGTATAGGTACAGGGATGGACGGGGAGCTGTTTTTT
TRBV7-8	TRBJ2-1	-	-	CASTMSEDNEQFF	TGTGCCAGCACCATGTCGGAGGACAATGAGCAGTTCTTC
TRBV6-6	TRBJ2-7	-	-	CASSQGMGSYEQYF	TGTGCCAGCAGCCAGGGGATGGGCTCCTACGAGCAGTACTTC
TRBV7-8	TRBJ2-3	few	TRBD2	CASSLAPSGDIASTDTQYF	TGTGCCAGCAGCTTAGCCCCTAGCGGGGATATTGCTAGCACAGATACGCAGTATTTT
TRBV6-1	TRBJ2-7	-	-	CASRGGVQGYEQYF	TGTGCCAGCAGGGGCGGAGTACAGGGTTACGAGCAGTACTTC
TRBV7-8	TRBJ2-1	-	TRBD2	CASSLAPGGSANEQFF	TGTGCCAGCAGCTTAGCGCCCGGCGGGAGCGCCAATGAGCAGTTCTTC
TRBV11-2	TRBJ2-7	-	TRBD2	CASSLGLAGPYEQYF	TGTGCCAGCAGCTTAGGACTAGCGGGTCCCTACGAGCAGTACTTC
TRBV19	TRBJ1-1	-	-	CASSFRDGGTEAFF	TGTGCCAGTAGTTTCAGGGATGGAGGAACTGAAGCTTTCTTT
TRBV12-5	TRBJ2-3	-	-	CASGLHRRGLAVTDTQYF	TGTGCTAGTGGTTTGCATCGCCGGGGACTGGCAGTTACGGATACGCAGTATTTT
TRBV29-1	TRBJ2-5	-	-	CSVDPHVETQYF	TGCAGCGTCGACCCTCACGTGGAGACCCAGTACTTC
TRBV11-3	TRBJ2-7	-	TRBD2	CASSRAGGREQYF	TGTGCCAGCAGCCGCGCGGGGGGGCGCGAGCAGTACTTC
TRBV6-4	TRBJ2-5	-	TRBD2	CASSRLAGGGQETQYF	TGTGCCAGCAGTCGACTAGCGGGAGGGGGACAAGAGACCCAGTACTTC
TRBV11-2	TRBJ1-3	few	-	CASSSESAGLAGNTIYF	TGTGCCAGCAGCTCCGAGTCGGCCGGGCTAGCTGGAAACACCATATATTTT
TRBV9	TRBJ2-3	once	TRBD2	CASSVVEPGEGLDTQYF	TGTGCCAGCAGCGTAGTCGAACCTGGGGAGGGCCTTGACACGCAGTATTTT
TRBV19	TRBJ2-2	-	-	CASSMPGRAGELFF	TGTGCCAGTAGTATGCCAGGGCGGGCCGGGGAGCTGTTTTTT
TRBV6-6	TRBJ1-2	many	TRBD1	CASSPQGGREGYTF	TGTGCCAGCAGTCCACAGGGGGGCCGAGAAGGCTACACCTTC